This is a list of T cell receptor beta chains from one sample in a study of blood T cell repertoires in COVID-19. The table came from immunoSEQ multiplex PCR; TCRdb's copy has only in-frame clones and leaves some out. The sample consists of approximately 250,000 clones, about 87% of them appearing once. Sequences were obtained from peripheral blood. Receptors were obtained from a woman aged 70-85 years with COVID-19, enrolled during active disease. Both conserved end residues are part of each CDR3. The D gene is left open where the match is weak. Not every row has a clone size; where given, it reads once, few, many or a size class.

V gene: TRBV29-1
clone size: once
CDR3 length: 13
D gene: -
J gene: TRBJ1-2
CDR3 protein: CSVEVVDSYGYTF
CDR3 DNA: TGCAGCGTTGAAGTGGTGGACAGCTATGGCTACACCTTC

V gene: TRBV11-3
clone size: once
CDR3 length: 14
D gene: -
J gene: TRBJ1-2
CDR3 protein: CASSRRPPQDGYTF
CDR3 DNA: TGTGCCAGCAGCCGGAGGCCGCCCCAGGATGGCTACACCTTC

V gene: TRBV13
clone size: -
CDR3 length: 16
D gene: TRBD2
J gene: TRBJ2-2
CDR3 protein: CASSLQSGGPTGELFF
CDR3 DNA: TGTGCCAGCAGCTTACAAAGCGGGGGTCCGACCGGGGAGCTGTTTTTT

V gene: TRBV13
clone size: -
CDR3 length: 15
D gene: -
J gene: TRBJ2-7
CDR3 protein: CASSLQGPSSYEQYF
CDR3 DNA: TGTGCCAGCAGCCTGCAGGGGCCGAGCTCCTACGAGCAGTACTTC

V gene: TRBV4-3
clone size: -
CDR3 length: 14
D gene: TRBD1
J gene: TRBJ1-4
CDR3 protein: CASSQGQGEEKLFF
CDR3 DNA: TGCGCCAGCAGCCAAGGACAGGGGGAGGAAAAACTGTTTTTT

V gene: TRBV6-1
clone size: -
CDR3 length: 15
D gene: TRBD1
J gene: TRBJ2-7
CDR3 protein: CASSEPDRVPHEQYF
CDR3 DNA: TGTGCCAGCAGTGAACCCGACAGGGTACCCCACGAGCAGTACTTC

V gene: TRBV2
clone size: -
CDR3 length: 11
D gene: -
J gene: TRBJ1-1
CDR3 protein: CAGNMNTEAFF
CDR3 DNA: TGTGCCGGTAACATGAACACTGAAGCTTTCTTT

V gene: TRBV5-1
clone size: -
CDR3 length: 12
D gene: -
J gene: TRBJ1-1
CDR3 protein: CASREGNTEAFF
CDR3 DNA: TGCGCCAGCAGAGAGGGGAACACTGAAGCTTTCTTT

V gene: TRBV5-8
clone size: -
CDR3 length: 14
D gene: TRBD1
J gene: TRBJ1-2
CDR3 protein: CASSLDRTGRSYTF
CDR3 DNA: TGTGCCAGCAGCTTGGATAGGACAGGGCGGAGCTACACCTTC

V gene: TRBV25-1
clone size: -
CDR3 length: 12
D gene: -
J gene: TRBJ1-2
CDR3 protein: CASPTGYGGYTF
CDR3 DNA: TGTGCCAGCCCTACAGGGTACGGTGGCTACACCTTC

V gene: TRBV6-2/TRBV6-3
clone size: -
CDR3 length: 15
D gene: -
J gene: TRBJ1-2
CDR3 protein: CASSYAGDPADGYTF
CDR3 DNA: TGTGCCAGCAGTTACGCAGGGGACCCTGCCGATGGCTACACCTTC

V gene: TRBV7-9
clone size: -
CDR3 length: 14
D gene: -
J gene: TRBJ1-5
CDR3 protein: CASSLGGGNQPQHF
CDR3 DNA: TGTGCCAGCAGCTTAGGGGGGGGCAATCAGCCCCAGCATTTT

V gene: TRBV5-3
clone size: -
CDR3 length: 15
D gene: -
J gene: TRBJ2-7
CDR3 protein: CARSLEGGGPCEQYF
CDR3 DNA: TGTGCCAGAAGCTTGGAAGGGGGAGGGCCGTGTGAGCAGTACTTC

V gene: TRBV7-8
clone size: -
CDR3 length: 16
D gene: -
J gene: TRBJ1-2
CDR3 protein: CASSLAPGKGLYGYTF
CDR3 DNA: TGTGCCAGCAGCTTAGCCCCAGGGAAGGGGCTCTATGGCTACACCTTC

V gene: TRBV19
clone size: -
CDR3 length: 15
D gene: TRBD1
J gene: TRBJ1-1
CDR3 protein: CASSMIDRAGAEAFF
CDR3 DNA: TGTGCCAGTAGTATGATTGACAGGGCTGGCGCTGAAGCTTTCTTT

V gene: TRBV5-1
clone size: -
CDR3 length: 14
D gene: TRBD1
J gene: TRBJ1-1
CDR3 protein: CASSWSGTGLRAFF
CDR3 DNA: TGCGCCAGCAGCTGGTCCGGGACAGGGCTACGAGCTTTCTTT

V gene: TRBV7-9
clone size: once
CDR3 length: 15
D gene: TRBD2
J gene: TRBJ2-7
CDR3 protein: CASSLAGLAGTEQYF
CDR3 DNA: TGTGCCAGCAGCTTAGCGGGACTAGCGGGAACCGAGCAGTACTTC

V gene: TRBV28
clone size: -
CDR3 length: 17
D gene: TRBD2
J gene: TRBJ2-1
CDR3 protein: CASSLFPPGLAGREQFF
CDR3 DNA: TGTGCCAGCAGTTTATTTCCGCCGGGACTAGCGGGTCGTGAGCAGTTCTTC

V gene: TRBV18
clone size: -
CDR3 length: 13
D gene: TRBD2
J gene: TRBJ2-7
CDR3 protein: CASSRSGGGEQYF
CDR3 DNA: TGTGCCAGCTCACGCAGCGGGGGCGGAGAGCAGTACTTC

V gene: TRBV4-2
clone size: -
CDR3 length: 14
D gene: TRBD1
J gene: TRBJ1-5
CDR3 protein: CASSQDRADQPQHF
CDR3 DNA: TGTGCCAGCAGCCAGGACAGGGCGGATCAGCCCCAGCATTTT

V gene: TRBV5-4
clone size: -
CDR3 length: 13
D gene: TRBD1
J gene: TRBJ2-1
CDR3 protein: CASSILTGDEQFF
CDR3 DNA: TGTGCCAGCAGCATTTTAACAGGGGATGAGCAGTTCTTC

V gene: TRBV24-1
clone size: -
CDR3 length: 16
D gene: TRBD1
J gene: TRBJ1-5
CDR3 protein: CATSDWGQAHYQPQHF
CDR3 DNA: TGTGCCACCAGTGATTGGGGACAGGCGCACTATCAGCCCCAGCATTTT

V gene: TRBV12-5
clone size: -
CDR3 length: 16
D gene: -
J gene: TRBJ2-1
CDR3 protein: CASGPSDKNIYNEQFF
CDR3 DNA: TGTGCTAGTGGACCCTCGGACAAAAATATCTACAATGAGCAGTTCTTC

V gene: TRBV6-5
clone size: -
CDR3 length: 14
D gene: TRBD1
J gene: TRBJ2-7
CDR3 protein: CASSLDRGPWEQYF
CDR3 DNA: TGTGCCAGCAGTTTGGACAGGGGGCCGTGGGAGCAGTACTTC

V gene: TRBV25-1
clone size: -
CDR3 length: 16
D gene: TRBD1
J gene: TRBJ1-4
CDR3 protein: CASSEFRGTGDEKLFF
CDR3 DNA: TGTGCCAGCAGTGAATTCCGCGGGACAGGAGATGAAAAACTGTTTTTT

V gene: TRBV4-2
clone size: -
CDR3 length: 16
D gene: TRBD2
J gene: TRBJ2-3
CDR3 protein: CASSLRTAGVADTQYF
CDR3 DNA: TGTGCCAGCAGCCTTAGAACAGCGGGAGTTGCAGATACGCAGTATTTT

V gene: TRBV7-8
clone size: once
CDR3 length: 15
D gene: TRBD1
J gene: TRBJ2-2
CDR3 protein: CASRWTGSNTGELFF
CDR3 DNA: TGTGCCAGCAGGTGGACAGGGTCGAACACCGGGGAGCTGTTTTTT

V gene: TRBV2
clone size: -
CDR3 length: 13
D gene: -
J gene: TRBJ2-5
CDR3 protein: CASKTDPQETQYF
CDR3 DNA: TGTGCCAGCAAGACAGACCCCCAAGAGACCCAGTACTTC

V gene: TRBV5-1
clone size: once
CDR3 length: 15
D gene: -
J gene: TRBJ2-1
CDR3 protein: CASSLDGRIHNEQFF
CDR3 DNA: TGCGCCAGCAGCTTGGACGGGAGAATCCACAATGAGCAGTTCTTC

V gene: TRBV7-2
clone size: -
CDR3 length: 12
D gene: -
J gene: TRBJ2-2
CDR3 protein: CASSFYTGELFF
CDR3 DNA: TGTGCCAGCAGCTTCTACACCGGGGAGCTGTTTTTT

V gene: TRBV5-1
clone size: -
CDR3 length: 13
D gene: -
J gene: TRBJ2-1
CDR3 protein: CASSLELAGEQFF
CDR3 DNA: TGCGCCAGCAGCTTGGAATTGGCGGGAGAGCAGTTCTTC

V gene: TRBV7-2
clone size: -
CDR3 length: 15
D gene: TRBD1
J gene: TRBJ1-6
CDR3 protein: CASSSGGTYNSPLHF
CDR3 DNA: TGTGCCAGCAGCTCAGGGGGTACCTATAATTCACCCCTCCACTTT

V gene: TRBV14
clone size: -
CDR3 length: 17
D gene: TRBD1
J gene: TRBJ1-1
CDR3 protein: CASSQVPGQGRGTEAFF
CDR3 DNA: TGTGCCAGCAGCCAGGTCCCGGGACAGGGGAGAGGGACTGAAGCTTTCTTT

V gene: TRBV9
clone size: -
CDR3 length: 14
D gene: TRBD2
J gene: TRBJ2-7
CDR3 protein: CASSVGLAGVEQYF
CDR3 DNA: TGTGCCAGCAGCGTGGGACTAGCGGGAGTCGAGCAGTACTTC

V gene: TRBV3-1/TRBV3-2
clone size: -
CDR3 length: 11
D gene: -
J gene: TRBJ1-2
CDR3 protein: CASSHQGGYTF
CDR3 DNA: TGTGCCAGCAGCCATCAGGGAGGCTACACCTTC

V gene: TRBV5-5
clone size: -
CDR3 length: 16
D gene: TRBD1
J gene: TRBJ1-6
CDR3 protein: CASSQSRTGVGSPLHF
CDR3 DNA: TGTGCCAGCAGCCAAAGCAGGACAGGGGTGGGTTCACCCCTCCACTTT

V gene: TRBV5-4
clone size: -
CDR3 length: 15
D gene: -
J gene: TRBJ2-7
CDR3 protein: CASSRGTETFYEQYF
CDR3 DNA: TGTGCCAGCAGCCGGGGGACAGAAACTTTCTACGAGCAGTACTTC

V gene: TRBV7-2
clone size: -
CDR3 length: 13
D gene: TRBD2
J gene: TRBJ2-4
CDR3 protein: CASSSPGGDIQYF
CDR3 DNA: TGTGCCAGCAGCTCCCCGGGGGGGGACATTCAGTACTTC

V gene: TRBV5-6
clone size: -
CDR3 length: 18
D gene: TRBD1
J gene: TRBJ1-2
CDR3 protein: CASSRPGQVLVDYYGYTF
CDR3 DNA: TGTGCCAGCAGCCGCCCGGGACAGGTCCTAGTGGACTACTATGGCTACACCTTC

V gene: TRBV14
clone size: -
CDR3 length: 14
D gene: -
J gene: TRBJ1-3
CDR3 protein: CASSGLLSGNTIYF
CDR3 DNA: TGTGCCAGCAGCGGACTCTTGTCTGGAAACACCATATATTTT

V gene: TRBV7-8
clone size: -
CDR3 length: 15
D gene: -
J gene: TRBJ1-1
CDR3 protein: CASSFYGRAGTEAFF
CDR3 DNA: TGTGCCAGCAGCTTTTATGGCAGGGCAGGGACTGAAGCTTTCTTT

V gene: TRBV6-5
clone size: -
CDR3 length: 13
D gene: TRBD2
J gene: TRBJ2-7
CDR3 protein: CASSRAGGNEQYF
CDR3 DNA: TGTGCCAGCAGCCGCGCGGGGGGAAACGAGCAGTACTTC

V gene: TRBV27
clone size: once
CDR3 length: 13
D gene: -
J gene: TRBJ1-1
CDR3 protein: CASSITGFTEAFF
CDR3 DNA: TGTGCCAGCAGTATAACAGGGTTCACTGAAGCTTTCTTT

V gene: TRBV21-1
clone size: -
CDR3 length: 16
D gene: -
J gene: TRBJ2-3
CDR3 protein: CASLSPGLPPTDTQYF
CDR3 DNA: TGTGCCAGCCTTTCGCCGGGACTACCGCCCACAGATACGCAGTATTTT

V gene: TRBV19
clone size: -
CDR3 length: 15
D gene: TRBD2
J gene: TRBJ2-2
CDR3 protein: CASSTAGGRTGELFF
CDR3 DNA: TGTGCCAGTAGTACAGCGGGAGGTCGAACCGGGGAGCTGTTTTTT

V gene: TRBV9
clone size: once
CDR3 length: 13
D gene: -
J gene: TRBJ2-1
CDR3 protein: CASSRGSYNEQFF
CDR3 DNA: TGTGCCAGCTCCAGGGGATCCTACAATGAGCAGTTCTTC

V gene: TRBV6-2/TRBV6-3
clone size: -
CDR3 length: 12
D gene: -
J gene: TRBJ2-7
CDR3 protein: CASSSQGYEQYF
CDR3 DNA: TGTGCCAGCAGTTCACAGGGCTACGAGCAGTACTTC

V gene: TRBV29-1
clone size: -
CDR3 length: 14
D gene: -
J gene: TRBJ2-2
CDR3 protein: CSVETSSSTGELFF
CDR3 DNA: TGCAGCGTTGAAACTTCTAGTTCCACCGGGGAGCTGTTTTTT

V gene: TRBV9
clone size: -
CDR3 length: 17
D gene: -
J gene: TRBJ2-2
CDR3 protein: CASSVARDRPNTGELFF
CDR3 DNA: TGTGCCAGCAGCGTAGCTCGAGACAGACCGAACACCGGGGAGCTGTTTTTT